This T cell receptor (beta chain) comes out of a study of cytomegalovirus exposure and HLA in healthy donors. The overall study: Most genotyped donors, 81% of about 400, had Caucasian-associated genetic ancestry.

This clone was seen more than once but under ten times. The antigen remains unidentified. V dropped 4 bases and J dropped 5; count of bases not matched to a gene: 6. The germline V gene encodes CDR1 SGDLS and CDR2 YYNGEE. The CDR3 loop spans 14 amino acids. A multiplex PCR was run with 60 Vbeta primers and 13 Jbeta primers. Clones were sequenced by immunoSEQ multiplex PCR, and TCRdb holds only the in-frame ones, with some missing. In the table there are approximately 110,000 clones, 13% to 15% of which are singletons. Findings and limits, study-wide: Sequence variants that were highly shared formed a cluster that was likely a sequencing artifact.

The TCR comes from a female donor in good health and CMV-seronegative. The sample comprised PBMCs. V usage is TRBV9 and J usage is TRBJ1-1, with TRBD1 identical over 9 bases. The CDR3 spells CASSKQGARTEAFF. The CDR3 region has the DNA TGTGCCAGCAGCAAACAGGGGGCGCGAACTGAAGCTTTCTTT.